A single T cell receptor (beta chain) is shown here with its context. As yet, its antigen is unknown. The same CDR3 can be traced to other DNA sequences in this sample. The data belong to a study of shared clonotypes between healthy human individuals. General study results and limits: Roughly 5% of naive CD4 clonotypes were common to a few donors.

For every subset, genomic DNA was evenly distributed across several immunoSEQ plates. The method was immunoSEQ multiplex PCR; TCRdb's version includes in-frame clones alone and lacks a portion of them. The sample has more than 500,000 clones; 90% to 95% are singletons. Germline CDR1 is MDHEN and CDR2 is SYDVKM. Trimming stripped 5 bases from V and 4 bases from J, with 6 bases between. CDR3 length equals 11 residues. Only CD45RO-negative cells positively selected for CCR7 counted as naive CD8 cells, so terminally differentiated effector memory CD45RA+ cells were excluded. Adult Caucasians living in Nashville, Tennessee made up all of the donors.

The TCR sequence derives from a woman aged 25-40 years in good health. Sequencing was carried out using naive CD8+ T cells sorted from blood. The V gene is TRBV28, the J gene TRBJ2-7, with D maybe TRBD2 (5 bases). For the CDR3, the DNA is TGTGCCAGCAGTCGCGGGTACGAGCAGTACTTC. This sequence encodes CASSRGYEQYF.